The clone carrying this T cell receptor beta chain was counted between two and nine times. What was amplified from RNA transcripts were TCR beta CDR3 regions. First-round RT-PCR of the TCR CDR3 relied on the HTBI primer set. TCRdb reprocessed the multiplex PCR reads via MiXCR and lists one record per CDR3 protein. The sample yields about 590,000 distinct CDR3 sequences, about 15% seen once. The data derive from a study of T cells in Graves' hyperthyroidism and ophthalmopathy. Germline V CDR1 and CDR2: SGHAT, FQNNGV. V was clipped by 5 bases and J by 0 bases; unmatched bases: 8. The length of the CDR3 is 17 residues.

The receptor's source is a woman aged 30 to 39 with Graves' hyperthyroidism. Sequencing was done on a sample of blood. J is TRBJ2-4 and V is TRBV11-2, with TRBD2 matching over 9 bases. The CDR3 loop reads CASSVSSGSEAKNIQYF. CDR3 nucleotide sequence: TGTGCCAGCAGCGTTAGTAGCGGGAGCGAAGCCAAAAACATTCAGTACTTC.